This TCR beta chain was found in a study of T cells in Graves' hyperthyroidism and ophthalmopathy. Findings and caveats of the study: Model output signaled ophthalmopathy a median about seven months ahead of onset.

With 2 bases clipped from V and 4 bases from J, the junction kept 5 bases outside the gene matches. The germline V gene has CDR1 MNHEY and CDR2 SVGAGI. The length of the CDR3 is 17 residues. Reasons for excluding patients were uncontrolled infection, other autoimmune disease, pregnancy or lactation. Diagnoses were established using clinical symptoms, serum thyroxine and TRAb, thyroid ultrasound and orbital computed tomography. Amplification targeted TCR beta CDR3 regions from RNA transcripts. TCR CDR3 regions were first amplified by RT-PCR with HTBI primers. TCRdb fed the multiplex PCR reads into MiXCR, producing one record per CDR3 protein. The repertoire consists of roughly 550,000 distinct CDR3 sequences, with 15% to 20% occurring once and the leading ten covering 25% to 35%. This clonotype was picked up many times. Its antigen remains unidentified.

The clonotype comes from a woman in her 30s with Graves' ophthalmopathy. This chain connects TRBV6-5 to TRBJ2-3; TRBD2 matches at 14 bases. The specimen sequenced was blood. This CDR3 reads CASSYGGLAGESDTQYF. The DNA for the CDR3 is TGTGCCAGCAGTTACGGGGGACTAGCGGGAGAGTCAGATACGCAGTATTTT.